The text below deals with one T cell receptor (beta chain). Its specificity is not known. Researchers ran the PCR with 60 Vbeta and 13 Jbeta primers. Some clones are missing from TCRdb's copy, which holds only in-frame ones; the method was immunoSEQ multiplex PCR. The sample includes about 130,000 clones. The source of the sample is a study of cytomegalovirus exposure and HLA in healthy donors. Study at large: In an early release, HLA-typed donors contributed 80 million to 95 million unique TCR sequences.

General observations from the study: Using the classifier, cytomegalovirus status was reportedly diagnosed with high specificity and sensitivity. A later analysis reportedly identified an Asian-associated ancestry cluster as carrying fewer N-insertions than the approximately 730-donor mean.

This CDR3 contains 16 residues. V was shortened by 6 bases and J by 4 bases, with 19 bases between the two germline ends. CDR1 is MNHNY and CDR2 is SVGAGI in the germline V gene (reference sequence). Material for sequencing was PBMCs. The sequence came from a man aged 35-49 years in good health and CMV-seronegative. The genes are TRBV6-6 and TRBJ1-3; weak D call: TRBD1 (5 bases). For the CDR3, the DNA is TGTGCCAGCAGATCGCCGGTTGGGGGGTCCGGAAACACCATATATTTT. This gives the protein CASRSPVGGSGNTIYF.